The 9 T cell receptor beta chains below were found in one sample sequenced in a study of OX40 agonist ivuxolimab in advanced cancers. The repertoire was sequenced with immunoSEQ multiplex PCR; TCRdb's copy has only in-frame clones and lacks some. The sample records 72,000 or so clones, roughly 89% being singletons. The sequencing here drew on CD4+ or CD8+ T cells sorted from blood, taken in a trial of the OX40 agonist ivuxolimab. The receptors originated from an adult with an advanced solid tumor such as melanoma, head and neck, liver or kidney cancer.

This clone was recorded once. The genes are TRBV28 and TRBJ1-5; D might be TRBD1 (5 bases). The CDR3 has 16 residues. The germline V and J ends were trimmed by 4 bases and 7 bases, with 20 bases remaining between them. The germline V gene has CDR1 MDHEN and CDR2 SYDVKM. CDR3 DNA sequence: TGTGCCAGCAGTTCTCCGGGGAGGGGCTATGACCAGCCCCAGCATTTT. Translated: CASSSPGRGYDQPQHF.

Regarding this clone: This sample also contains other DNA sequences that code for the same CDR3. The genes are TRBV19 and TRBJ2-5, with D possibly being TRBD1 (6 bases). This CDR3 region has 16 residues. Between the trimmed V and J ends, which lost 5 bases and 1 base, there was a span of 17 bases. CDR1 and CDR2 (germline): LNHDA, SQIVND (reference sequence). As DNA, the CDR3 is TGTGCCAGTAGTTCGCGTCCGGGACATCTCCAAGAGACCCAGTACTTC. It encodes CASSSRPGHLQETQYF.

Here the CDR3 reads CASSLARTSGRGGEQFF. CDR3 nucleotides: TGTGCCAGCAGCTTAGCCCGGACTAGCGGGAGGGGAGGTGAGCAGTTCTTC. The J gene is TRBJ2-1, the V gene TRBV11-2; 15 bases line up with TRBD2. Germline CDR1 and CDR2: SGHAT and FQNNGV. This CDR3 region has 17 residues. Trimming removed 1 base from V and 9 bases from J; junction bases left unmatched: 7.

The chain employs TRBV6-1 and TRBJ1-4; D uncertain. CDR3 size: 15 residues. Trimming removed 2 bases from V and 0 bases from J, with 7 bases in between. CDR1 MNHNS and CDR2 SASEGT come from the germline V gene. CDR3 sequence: CASSEPTATNEKLFF. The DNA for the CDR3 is TGTGCCAGCAGTGAACCGACTGCAACTAATGAAAAACTGTTTTTT.

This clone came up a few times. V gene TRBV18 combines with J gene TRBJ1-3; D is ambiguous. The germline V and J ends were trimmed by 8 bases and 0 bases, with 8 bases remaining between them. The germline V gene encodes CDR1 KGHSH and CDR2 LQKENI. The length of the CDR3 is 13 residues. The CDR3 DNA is TGTGCCAGCCAAGATATCTCTGGAAACACCATATATTTT. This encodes CASQDISGNTIYF.

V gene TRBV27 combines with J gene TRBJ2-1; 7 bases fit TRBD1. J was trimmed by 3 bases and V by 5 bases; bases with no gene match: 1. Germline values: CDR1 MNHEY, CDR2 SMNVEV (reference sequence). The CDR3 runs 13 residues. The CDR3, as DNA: TGTGCCAGCAGTGGACAGGACTACAATGAGCAGTTCTTC. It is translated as CASSGQDYNEQFF.

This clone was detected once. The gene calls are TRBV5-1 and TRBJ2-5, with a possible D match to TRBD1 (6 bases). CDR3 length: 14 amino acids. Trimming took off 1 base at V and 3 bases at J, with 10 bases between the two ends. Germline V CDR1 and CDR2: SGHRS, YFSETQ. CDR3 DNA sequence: TGCGCCAGCAGCTTGTATTCAGGGGAAGAGACCCAGTACTTC. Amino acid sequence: CASSLYSGEETQYF.

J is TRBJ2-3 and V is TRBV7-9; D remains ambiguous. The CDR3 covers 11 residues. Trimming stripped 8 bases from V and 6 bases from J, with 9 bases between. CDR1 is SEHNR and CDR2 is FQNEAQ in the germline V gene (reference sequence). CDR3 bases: TGTGCCAGCTCCTTCAAGGATACGCAGTATTTT. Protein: CASSFKDTQYF. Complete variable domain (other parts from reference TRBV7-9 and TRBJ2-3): DTGVSQNPRHKITKRGQNVTFRCDPISEHNRLYWYRQTLGQGPEFLTYFQNEAQLEKSRLLSDRFSAERPKGSFSTLEIQRTEQGDSAMYLCASSFKDTQYFGPGTRLTVL.

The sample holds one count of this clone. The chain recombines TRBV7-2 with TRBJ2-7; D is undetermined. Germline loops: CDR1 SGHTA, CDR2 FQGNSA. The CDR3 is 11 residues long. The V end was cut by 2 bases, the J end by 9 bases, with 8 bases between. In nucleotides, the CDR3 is TGTGCCAGCAGCTTAAGAGGCGTGCAGTACTTC. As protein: CASSLRGVQYF.